Following are 31 T cell receptor beta chains from one sample sequenced in a study of shared clonotypes between healthy human individuals. Generated by immunoSEQ multiplex PCR, the TCRdb table keeps only in-frame clones and is missing some. Of roughly 1,000,000 clones in the sample, roughly 74% were seen once. The sequencing input was memory CD4+ T cells from PBMCs. The subset here: CD45RA-negative fraction. These receptors were obtained from a man between 18 and 29 years old in good health. Some clones in this sample may be carry-over from other donors' samples.

The CDR3 loop reads CASSPHLGQIYGYTF. CDR3 DNA: TGTGCCAGCAGCCCTCACCTGGGACAGATCTATGGCTACACCTTC. The V and J genes are TRBV7-2 and TRBJ1-2; TRBD1 aligns across 7 bases. The CDR3 loop spans 15 amino acids. J lost 4 bases, V lost 5 bases, and 10 bases had no gene match. Looked up from germline, CDR1 is SGHTA and CDR2 is FQGNSA.

This chain joins TRBV9 and TRBJ2-3; D not resolved. CDR3 length: 15 amino acids. Per germline, CDR1 SGDLS and CDR2 YYNGEE. The V end lost 3 bases, the J end lost 2 bases, and 13 bases lay between the germline ends. This CDR3 reads CASSASPVVTDTQYF. The CDR3 region has the DNA TGTGCCAGCAGCGCATCCCCGGTCGTCACAGATACGCAGTATTTT.

DNA for the CDR3: TGCGCCAGCAGCCAAGATGGATTCTCTGGAAACACCATATATTTT. Its translation: CASSQDGFSGNTIYF. This chain uses TRBV4-1 with TRBJ1-3; D is unclear. The CDR3 has 15 amino acids. The V end lost 0 bases, the J end lost 0 bases, and 6 bases lay between the germline ends. Germline V gene data show CDR1 as MGHRA and CDR2 as YSYEKL.

In DNA, the CDR3 is TGTGCCAGCAGCTTGGGACAATACTCCTACAATGAGCAGTTCTTC. This translates into CASSLGQYSYNEQFF. This rearrangement joins TRBV5-4 to TRBJ2-1; no reliable D call. Trimming shortened V by 0 bases and J by 0 bases, and 7 bases separated the two germline ends. The CDR3 runs to 15 residues. Germline assignment: CDR1 SGHNT and CDR2 YYREEE (reference sequence).

The chain has TRBV7-3 and TRBJ2-7; TRBD2 aligns across 7 bases. CDR3 length: 15 amino acids. Germline CDR1 is SGHTA and CDR2 is FQGTGA. V lost 0 bases to trimming and J lost 5 bases; unmatched junction nucleotides: 7. The CDR3 spells CASSLTRGGPNEQYF. The CDR3 DNA reads TGTGCCAGCAGCTTAACTCGGGGAGGGCCCAACGAGCAGTACTTC.

The chain couples TRBV2 to TRBJ2-2; 10 bases map to TRBD1. Looked up from germline, CDR1 is SNHLY and CDR2 is FYNNEI. The CDR3 runs 16 residues. V lost 7 bases to trimming and J lost 7 bases; unmatched junction nucleotides: 12. Here the CDR3 reads CASTWDRGAYGGELFF. The CDR3 region has the DNA TGTGCCAGCACGTGGGACAGGGGCGCTTACGGCGGGGAGCTGTTTTTT.

V gene TRBV27 combines with J gene TRBJ2-7; 10 nucleotides line up with TRBD2. The CDR3 loop spans 17 amino acids. The junction had 10 bases not matched to a gene; V was cut back by 3 bases and J by 2 bases. Germline assignment: CDR1 MNHEY and CDR2 SMNVEV (reference sequence). The CDR3 spells CASSLQSLAGDPYEQYF. DNA for the CDR3: TGTGCCAGCAGTTTGCAATCTCTAGCGGGAGATCCCTACGAGCAGTACTTC.

The chain recombines TRBV5-6 with TRBJ2-3; D may be TRBD1 (6 bases). Germline V gene data show CDR1 as SGHDT and CDR2 as YYEEEE. Trimming took off 4 bases at V and 6 bases at J, with 12 bases between the two ends. This CDR3 contains 13 residues. The CDR3 loop reads CASSPGHGDTQYF. CDR3 nucleotide sequence: TGTGCCAGCAGCCCGGGACACGGCGATACGCAGTATTTT.

CDR3 nucleotides: TGTGCCAGCAGTGAAGCGCCGTCCCGGCCCCAGCATTTT. Protein sequence: CASSEAPSRPQHF. The J gene is TRBJ1-5, the V gene TRBV6-1; no clear D gene. This CDR3 is 13 amino acids long. The germline V and J ends were trimmed by 0 bases and 9 bases, with 9 bases remaining between them. Germline assignment: CDR1 MNHNS and CDR2 SASEGT.

Regarding this clone: One end of the junction varies from germline; a read error may be responsible. The V call is TRBV29-1, the J call TRBJ2-5, with 9 bases identical to TRBD1. In germline, CDR1 is SQVTM, CDR2 ANQGSEA. CDR3 length equals 13 residues. The CDR3 DNA is TGCAACGTTGTGGGACAGGGAGGAGAGACCCAGTACTTC. Its translation: CNVVGQGGETQYF. Supplemented by reference TRBV29-1 and TRBJ2-5, the full variable domain reads SAVISQKPSRDICQRGTSLTIQCQVDSQVTMMFWYRQQPGQSLTLIATANQGSEATYESGFVIDKFPISRPNLTFSTLTVSNMSPEDSSIYLCNVVGQGGETQYFGPGTRLLVL.

This rearrangement joins TRBV5-1 to TRBJ2-2, with 11 positions matching TRBD2. The CDR3 extends over 16 amino acids. In germline, CDR1 is SGHRS, CDR2 YFSETQ. V shed 3 bases, J shed 11 bases, and the junction held 12 bases outside the gene matches. Here the CDR3 DNA reads TGCGCCAGCAGCTCCTTCTCACTAGCGGGAGAGGAAGAGCTGTTTTTT. Translating gives CASSSFSLAGEEELFF.

The chain recombines TRBV30 with TRBJ2-3, with a weak D call TRBD2 (5 bases). The germline V gene has CDR1 GTSNPN and CDR2 SVGIG (reference sequence). This CDR3 spans 13 amino acids. The V end was cut by 0 bases, the J end by 4 bases, with 8 bases between. The CDR3 region is CAWSVGRADTQYF. CDR3 coding DNA: TGTGCCTGGAGTGTAGGGCGGGCAGATACGCAGTATTTT.

The J gene is TRBJ1-5, the V gene TRBV6-5, with TRBD1 identical over 8 bases. V shed 6 bases, J shed 2 bases, and the junction held 6 bases outside the gene matches. This CDR3 has 15 amino acids. Germline V lookup: CDR1 MNHEY, CDR2 SVGAGI. CDR3 coding DNA: TGTGCCAGCAGCGGACAGGGAGTAGGCAATCAGCCCCAGCATTTT. Its protein is CASSGQGVGNQPQHF.

The chain carries TRBV7-2 and TRBJ2-1, with D possibly being TRBD2 (6 bases). The CDR3 is 13 amino acids. Per the germline V gene, CDR1 is SGHTA and CDR2 is FQGNSA. The DNA of the CDR3 is TGTGGCTCGGGGCAGGGACTGGGCAATGAGCAGTTCTTC. Residues: CGSGQGLGNEQFF.

This clone occurred many times. V is TRBV5-1 and J is TRBJ1-1; D might be TRBD1 (6 bases). Germline CDR1 and CDR2: SGHRS and YFSETQ. V gave up 0 bases and J gave up 4 bases, with 13 bases separating them. CDR3 length: 15 residues. The CDR3 sequence: CASSLGWGQGTEAFF. The CDR3 DNA follows: TGCGCCAGCAGCTTGGGCTGGGGGCAAGGCACTGAAGCTTTCTTT.

V usage is TRBV20-1 and J usage is TRBJ2-7; D is unclear. Trimming removed 5 bases at V and 7 bases at J, with 12 bases between. Germline V lookup: CDR1 DFQATT, CDR2 SNEGSKA (reference sequence). The length of the CDR3 is 11 residues. CDR3 coding DNA: TGCAGTGCTCGAGGATGGGGAGAGCAGTACTTC. It codes for CSARGWGEQYF.

V usage is TRBV5-4 and J usage is TRBJ2-5, with D unresolved. Trimming shortened V by 7 bases and J by 2 bases, and 12 bases separated the two germline ends. The CDR3 runs 13 residues. Germline V gene data show CDR1 as SGHNT and CDR2 as YYREEE (reference sequence). The DNA of the CDR3 is TGTGCCAGCGCCCCCGGGCCGCAAGAGACCCAGTACTTC. The encoded protein is CASAPGPQETQYF.

Note on this clone: A single base separates this from a much larger clone, so it may be a read error. Other nucleotide sequences from this sample produce the same CDR3. V is TRBV5-1 and J is TRBJ2-5; D unresolved. Trimming cost V 0 bases and J 1 base, with 4 bases left between them. The germline CDR1 and CDR2 sequences are SGHRS and YFSETQ. The CDR3 runs 13 residues. The CDR3 is CASSLAVQETQYF. The CDR3 DNA sequence: TGCGCCAGCAGCTTGGCGGTCCAAGAGACCCAGTACTTC. Based on the CDR3 plus reference TRBV5-1 and TRBJ2-5, the full variable domain is KAGVTQTPRYLIKTRGQQVTLSCSPISGHRSVSWYQQTPGQGLQFLFEYFSETQRNKGNFPGRFSGRQFSNSRSEMNVSTLELGDSALYLCASSLAVQETQYFGPGTRLLVL.

This chain links TRBV11-2 with TRBJ1-1; D unclear. CDR1 is SGHAT and CDR2 is FQNNGV in the germline V gene. The CDR3 spans 13 residues. The V end was cut by 0 bases, the J end by 4 bases, with 6 bases between. For the CDR3, the DNA is TGTGCCAGCAGCTTAGACGAGGCCACTGAAGCTTTCTTT. Protein sequence: CASSLDEATEAFF.

The table lists this clone with many counts. The rearrangement joins TRBV4-1 to TRBJ1-2; no definite D call. Looked up from germline, CDR1 is MGHRA and CDR2 is YSYEKL. The CDR3 contains 10 residues. V was shortened by 2 bases and J by 5 bases, with 0 bases between the two germline ends. Here the CDR3 reads CASSQYGYTF. DNA of the CDR3: TGCGCCAGCAGCCAATATGGCTACACCTTC.

This clone was recorded a few times. V is TRBV4-1 and J is TRBJ2-3; D gene unclear. V was pared by 4 bases and J by 3 bases, with 20 bases between. The CDR3 covers 17 residues. Germline CDR1 is MGHRA and CDR2 is YSYEKL. CDR3 amino acids: CASSLNAGVPSTDTQYF. In DNA, the CDR3 is TGCGCCAGCAGCCTAAACGCTGGGGTGCCGAGTACAGATACGCAGTATTTT.

As to this clone: This sequence may be a read error, since a much larger clone differs from it by one base. This chain links TRBV25-1 with TRBJ2-6; D perhaps matches TRBD1 (6 bases). Trimming took 6 bases from V and 3 from J, leaving 12 bases between them. From germline, CDR1 is MGHDK and CDR2 SYGVNS. This CDR3 contains 15 residues. DNA of the CDR3: TGTGCCAGCAGCCGAGGGGGAATTGGGGCCAACGTCCTGACTTTC. This codes for CASSRGGIGANVLTF.

The chain links TRBV18 to TRBJ2-2; 11 nucleotides match TRBD2. Germline V gene data show CDR1 as KGHSH and CDR2 as LQKENI. V lost 6 bases, J lost 4 bases, and 10 bases stayed unmatched. CDR3 length equals 17 residues. CDR3 sequence: CASSPILAGEGTGELFF. CDR3 coding DNA: TGTGCCAGCTCGCCAATACTAGCGGGAGAGGGCACCGGGGAGCTGTTTTTT. The variable domain in full, with the rest retrieved from reference TRBV18 and TRBJ2-2, is NAGVMQNPRHLVRRRGQEARLRCSPMKGHSHVYWYRQLPEEGLKFMVYLQKENIIDESGMPKERFSAEFPKEGPSILRIQQVVRGDSAAYFCASSPILAGEGTGELFFGEGSRLTVL.

The V call is TRBV19, the J call TRBJ1-1, with D maybe TRBD1 (5 bases). V was trimmed by 6 bases and J by 0 bases, leaving 8 bases between them. The CDR3 loop spans 13 amino acids. The germline gives CDR1 LNHDA, CDR2 SQIVND (reference sequence). The CDR3 DNA reads as TGTGCCAGTAGGGAGGGGTTGAACACTGAAGCTTTCTTT. This codes for CASREGLNTEAFF.

The chain combines TRBV25-1 with TRBJ2-2; D call uncertain. V was cut by 6 bases and J by 4 bases, with 12 bases left in between. CDR1 is MGHDK, CDR2 SYGVNS, per germline. The length of the CDR3 is 14 residues. As DNA, the CDR3 is TGTGCCAGCAGGGATTCCCTAAGCACCGGGGAGCTGTTTTTT. This sequence encodes CASRDSLSTGELFF.

On this clone: It is likely a read error, because the conserved phenylalanine at the end of the CDR3 is missing. The chain is built from TRBV20-1 and TRBJ2-3, with D uncertain. The CDR3 runs 11 residues. The germline V gene has CDR1 DFQATT and CDR2 SNEGSKA (reference sequence). Trimming removed 3 bases from V and 8 bases from J, with 9 bases in between. The chain's CDR3 is CSASYRGTQYL. The CDR3 nucleotides read TGCAGTGCTAGTTATCGAGGTACGCAGTATCTT.

The chain uses TRBV20-1 and TRBJ2-1; D uncertain. CDR1 and CDR2 (germline): DFQATT, SNEGSKA (reference sequence). The V and J ends lost 3 bases and 8 bases respectively, with 8 bases between them. The CDR3 has 11 residues. For the CDR3, the DNA is TGCAGTGCTAGTGGCCCCGATGAGCAGTTCTTC. It encodes CSASGPDEQFF.

V and J are TRBV30 and TRBJ2-2, with 7 positions matching TRBD1. Germline V gene sequence: CDR1 GTSNPN, CDR2 SVGIG (reference sequence). This CDR3 comprises 13 residues. The J segment lost 1 base and the V segment lost 6 bases, leaving 2 bases of the junction unmatched. This chain's CDR3 is CACHRGNTGELFF. Written as DNA, the CDR3 is TGTGCCTGCCACAGGGGGAACACCGGGGAGCTGTTTTTT.

J is TRBJ1-2 and V is TRBV30; the D gene is possibly TRBD1 (6 bases). This CDR3 spans 14 amino acids. Germline lookup yields CDR1 GTSNPN and CDR2 SVGIG (reference sequence). Trimming stripped 1 base from V and 4 bases from J, with 13 bases between. Written as DNA, the CDR3 is TGTGCCTGGAGTGGAGGAGGGGGGGGCTATGGCTACACCTTC. Its protein product is CAWSGGGGGYGYTF.

The V gene is TRBV29-1, the J gene TRBJ1-2; 7 nucleotides line up with TRBD1. Germline V CDR1 and CDR2: SQVTM, ANQGSEA. V lost 7 bases to trimming and J lost 3 bases; unmatched junction nucleotides: 8. The CDR3 extends over 13 amino acids. CDR3: CSGEDRVDYGYTF. The DNA for the CDR3 is TGCAGCGGAGAAGACAGGGTCGACTATGGCTACACCTTC.

This chain connects TRBV7-2 to TRBJ1-2; 8 bases are a match to TRBD1. From germline, CDR1 is SGHTA and CDR2 FQGNSA. The CDR3 runs 14 residues. Trimming at V came to 5 bases and at J to 2 bases, leaving 4 bases not matched to a gene. The CDR3 spells CASSKDRANYGYTF. CDR3 sequence (DNA): TGTGCCAGCAGCAAGGACAGGGCCAACTATGGCTACACCTTC.